This TCR beta chain is drawn from a study of blood T cell repertoires in COVID-19. Turning to the study itself: Whether acute or convalescent, the COVID-19 samples came from the United States, Italy and Spain.

The length of the CDR3 is 13 residues. The V gene's germline CDR1 is WSHSY and CDR2 SAAADI. Trimming took 6 bases from V and 0 from J, leaving 8 bases between them. Sequencing was performed with immunoSEQ multiplex PCR; in TCRdb, only in-frame clones are kept and a portion is missing. The data show about 490,000 clones, with 80% to 90% seen just once and about 3.2% held by the top ten. The rearrangement uses TRBV10-2 and TRBJ1-2; D remains unclear. The specimen sequenced was peripheral blood. This receptor was taken from a human donor in a cohort sampled during active COVID-19. CDR3 residues: CASSPTANYGYTF. The CDR3 DNA is TGCGCCAGCAGCCCAACAGCTAACTATGGCTACACCTTC.